This TCR beta chain was captured in a study of blood T cells in healthy people across ages. Trimming pared 6 bases from V and 2 bases from J, leaving 14 bases between. This CDR3 is 15 amino acids long. The germline gives CDR1 SGHTA, CDR2 FQGNSA. PCR was performed a second time for about 7 to 11 cycles using a sample-barcoded 5' primer and a J-beta primer mix. From the 5' RACE reads, TCRdb called clonotypes with MiXCR, one entry per CDR3 protein. In the table there are 1.5 million to 2 million distinct CDR3 sequences, approximately 30% of which are singletons. The TCR sequence derives from a woman aged 25 to 39 in good health. Specimen: blood. The gene calls are TRBV7-2 and TRBJ1-5; TRBD1 is a possible D gene (5 bases). The CDR3 DNA is TGTGCCAGCAGGGAAGGGGCTGAGGGCAATCAGCCCCAGCATTTT. Translating it yields CASREGAEGNQPQHF.